This T cell receptor (beta chain) originates from a study of blood T cells in healthy people across ages. The study's findings and limits: Age advanced and TCR beta diversity per million T cells fell, roughly linearly. Diversity figures based on one million T cells were deemed too low.

Per sample, at least 6 micrograms of total RNA were extracted. The V segment lost 3 bases and the J segment 5 bases; nucleotides outside the gene matches: 6. The CDR3 covers 16 residues. Germline V CDR1 and CDR2: SGHTA, FQGTGA. The authors ran a second PCR of roughly 6 to 11 cycles using a sample-barcoded 5' primer and a J-beta primer mix. Every single cDNA molecule received a tag from a template-switch adaptor with 12 random nucleotides. A single record per CDR3 protein comes from TCRdb applying MiXCR to the 5' RACE reads. The table lists approximately 730,000 distinct CDR3 sequences, about 55% of them singletons. There are a few counts of this clonotype. Its specificity is unknown.

The chain employs TRBV7-3 and TRBJ2-2; 10 bases align to TRBD2. The sequence was obtained from a man of 80 years or more in good health. Sequencing used blood. In nucleotides, the CDR3 is TGTGCCAGCAGCTTTAGCGGGAGGACGGGAACCGGGGAGCTGTTTTTT. This gives the protein CASSFSGRTGTGELFF. Drawing the rest from reference TRBV7-3 and TRBJ2-2, the complete variable domain is GAGVSQTPSNKVTEKGKYVELRCDPISGHTALYWYRQSLGQGPEFLIYFQGTGAADDSGLPNDRFFAVRPEGSVSTLKIQRTERGDSAVYLCASSFSGRTGTGELFFGEGSRLTVL.